The rows below give T cell receptor beta chains drawn from one sample of a study of cytomegalovirus exposure and HLA in healthy donors. Sequencing was performed with immunoSEQ multiplex PCR; in TCRdb, only in-frame clones are kept and a portion is missing. This table has 180,000 or so clones, around 76% appearing once. Specimen: PBMCs. These TCRs come from a man aged 35 to 55 in good health and CMV-seronegative. Each CDR3 is given with its conserved first and last residue. Fields, in order: clone size, D gene, V gene, J gene, CDR3 DNA, CDR3 protein. The D gene is left open where the match is weak. Clone size is stated in some rows and not others, as once, few, many or a class when expanded.

-	TRBD1	TRBV5-1	TRBJ2-7	TGCGCCAGCACCGGGACAGGGCCATACGAGCAGTACTTC	CASTGTGPYEQYF
-	TRBD1	TRBV28	TRBJ1-2	TGTGCCAGCAGTTTAGAACAGGGGGCATTTGGCTACACCTTC	CASSLEQGAFGYTF
-	TRBD1	TRBV18	TRBJ1-1	TGTGCCAGCTCACCACGGGGACAGATGAACACTGAAGCTTTCTTT	CASSPRGQMNTEAFF
-	-	TRBV5-1	TRBJ1-1	TGCGCCAGCAGCTTGCTGAGCTCGGGGGGGCGGGACACTGAAGCTTTCTTT	CASSLLSSGGRDTEAFF
-	-	TRBV27	TRBJ1-5	TGTGCCAGCAGTTTATGGGGGACTTGGGGGGAGAAGGGGTCCATACAGCCCCAGCATTTT	CASSLWGTWGEKGSIQPQHF
-	-	TRBV20-1	TRBJ1-1	TGCAGTGCTATAGTCTCACGAGCTTTCTTT	CSAIVSRAFF
-	-	TRBV6-5	TRBJ1-6	TGTGCCAGCAGTTTCACCCCTGGGGGAGGAAATTCACCCCTCCACTTT	CASSFTPGGGNSPLHF
-	-	TRBV6-6	TRBJ1-1	TGTGCCAGCAGTTACTCATACCAGATGAACACTGAAGCTTTCTTT	CASSYSYQMNTEAFF
-	TRBD1	TRBV12-5	TRBJ1-2	TGTGCTAGTGGTTTGGAAGGGGGCGAGTCTGGCTACACCTTC	CASGLEGGESGYTF
once	TRBD2	TRBV5-4	TRBJ2-5	TGTGCCAGCAGCTTGAGCGGGGCCTCCCAAGAGACCCAGTACTTC	CASSLSGASQETQYF
-	-	TRBV25-1	TRBJ2-5	TGTGCCAGCAGTGATCCGAACAGTGGCGAGACCCAGTACTTC	CASSDPNSGETQYF
once	-	TRBV5-1	TRBJ2-2	TGCGCCAGCAGCCGGACGCCGGGGGTTCCCGGGGAGCTGTTTTTT	CASSRTPGVPGELFF
-	-	TRBV30	TRBJ1-1	TGTGCCTGGAGTCGCTACTCGAACACTGAAGCTTTCTTT	CAWSRYSNTEAFF
-	-	TRBV19	TRBJ2-1	TGTGCCAGTAGTTTTGCAACCGGTGAGCAGTTCTTC	CASSFATGEQFF
-	TRBD2	TRBV11-2	TRBJ2-1	TGTGCCAGCAGCTTAGATCCCCCTAGCGGCTACAATGAGCAGTTCTTC	CASSLDPPSGYNEQFF
few	-	TRBV7-2	TRBJ1-5	TGTGCCAGCAGCTTAGGCCAGGGGCAGGTTCAGCCCCAGCATTTT	CASSLGQGQVQPQHF
few	-	TRBV30	TRBJ2-3	TGTGCCTGGAGTGCACAATTAAGCACAGATACGCAGTATTTT	CAWSAQLSTDTQYF
-	TRBD1	TRBV5-1	TRBJ1-1	TGCGCCAGCAGCGGACAGGACATGACGAACACTGAAGCTTTCTTT	CASSGQDMTNTEAFF
-	-	TRBV5-6	TRBJ2-7	TGTGCCAGCAGCTTGGTGGCTGCCAGCTACGAGCAGTACTTC	CASSLVAASYEQYF
few	TRBD1	TRBV5-1	TRBJ2-7	TGCGCCAGCAGCACCACGACAGGGACGGTCCCCTACGAGCAGTACTTC	CASSTTTGTVPYEQYF
-	-	TRBV9	TRBJ1-4	TGTGCCAGCAGTGGCGGGGATGCTAATGAAAAACTGTTTTTT	CASSGGDANEKLFF
-	TRBD2	TRBV9	TRBJ2-5	TGTGCCAGCAGCGTAGGGTCGCTAGCGGGATTAGAGACCCAGTACTTC	CASSVGSLAGLETQYF
-	-	TRBV2	TRBJ1-2	TGTGCCAGCAGTGAAGAGGGACTGATCTATGGCTACACCTTC	CASSEEGLIYGYTF
-	TRBD1	TRBV28	TRBJ1-1	TGTGCCAGCAGTTTACGGGGACAGAGTGAAGCTTTCTTT	CASSLRGQSEAFF
-	-	TRBV5-4	TRBJ2-7	TGTGCCAGCAGCCTGGCCGGGACCTACGAGCAGTACTTC	CASSLAGTYEQYF
-	TRBD1	TRBV2	TRBJ2-1	TGTGCCAGCAGTGAGGGACAGGGGGTTTCGGTCTACAATGAGCAGTTCTTC	CASSEGQGVSVYNEQFF
-	TRBD1	TRBV4-2	TRBJ1-2	TGTGCCAGCAGCCTACAGGGGGCGCCGAAAGGCTACACCTTC	CASSLQGAPKGYTF
-	TRBD1	TRBV5-5	TRBJ2-3	TGTGCCAGCAGCTTGGAGAGGGGGCGAAATACGCAGTATTTT	CASSLERGRNTQYF
-	TRBD1	TRBV5-5	TRBJ2-5	TGTGCCAGCAGCTTCGAGGGGGACAGGGGGCCGGGGTCTTCGGAGACCCAGTACTTC	CASSFEGDRGPGSSETQYF
-	TRBD1	TRBV18	TRBJ2-1	TGTGCCAGCTCACCACCGACAGGGAATGAGCAGTTCTTC	CASSPPTGNEQFF
once	-	TRBV27	TRBJ1-3	TGTGCCAGCAGTTTGTGGGGGGGACCTGGAAACACCATATATTTT	CASSLWGGPGNTIYF
-	-	TRBV5-4	TRBJ2-7	TGTGCCAGCAGCTTGGGGGAGAGGACCTACGAGCAGTACTTC	CASSLGERTYEQYF
-	TRBD1	TRBV11-1	TRBJ1-2	TGTGCCAGCAGTCGCCGGGACAGAGGTAACTATGGCTACACCTTC	CASSRRDRGNYGYTF
-	TRBD1	TRBV18	TRBJ1-5	TGTGCCAGCTCAACCAGGGGGCCTCATCAGCCCCAGCATTTT	CASSTRGPHQPQHF
-	-	TRBV29-1	TRBJ2-1	TGCAGCGTTGGAGCAGGGGTCTACAATGAGCAGTTCTTC	CSVGAGVYNEQFF